The next 22 T cell receptor beta chains were all read from a single sample in a study of blood T cell repertoires in COVID-19. Sequenced by immunoSEQ multiplex PCR; TCRdb stores in-frame clones only, minus some. The sample consists of about 13,000 clones, about 90% of them appearing once. Sequences were obtained from peripheral blood. These receptors were taken from a human donor with active COVID-19. The donor label of this sample is uncertain.

The chain links TRBV29-1 to TRBJ1-2; the D is unclear. Germline V gives CDR1 SQVTM, CDR2 ANQGSEA. Trimming cost V 4 bases and J 2 bases, with 17 bases left between them. This CDR3 is 15 amino acids long. The CDR3 nucleotides are TGCAGCGTTGGCGCTGTGGTACTAAAGAACTATGGCTACACCTTC. Its translation is CSVGAVVLKNYGYTF.

This chain connects TRBV12-5 to TRBJ1-4, with 7 bases identical to TRBD1. CDR1 LGHNT and CDR2 FRNRAP come from the germline V gene. After removal of 4 bases from V and 2 bases from J, the junction contained 1 base not matched to a gene. The CDR3 runs 14 residues. Written as DNA, the CDR3 is TGTGCTAGTGGTTCGACAGGGACTAATGAAAAACTGTTTTTT. Translation gives CASGSTGTNEKLFF.

The gene calls are TRBV23-1 and TRBJ2-7; possible D gene TRBD2, 6 bases. TRBV23-1 is an open reading frame, and its role is uncertain. Deletions cut 4 bases from V and 0 bases from J, with 16 bases between. The CDR3 contains 16 residues. CDR3 protein: CASSRPMGGPSYEQYF. The CDR3 region has the DNA TGCGCCAGCAGTCGACCGATGGGGGGACCCTCCTACGAGCAGTACTTC.

The V call is TRBV7-6, the J call TRBJ2-1; 11 nucleotides match TRBD2. Germline trimming cut 4 bases from V and 8 bases from J; bases unmatched to any gene: 7. From germline, CDR1 is SGHVS and CDR2 FNYEAQ. CDR3 length equals 15 residues. The DNA of the CDR3 is TGTGCCAGCAGCTCTACTAGCGGGGGACTCCATGAGCAGTTCTTC. Protein product: CASSSTSGGLHEQFF.

The chain joins TRBV4-1 to TRBJ2-1, with 8 bases matching TRBD2. This CDR3 is built from 16 residues. J lost 6 bases, V lost 0 bases, and 7 bases had no gene match. Germline assignment: CDR1 MGHRA and CDR2 YSYEKL. The chain's CDR3 is CASSQDVSGAVNEQFF. CDR3 DNA sequence: TGCGCCAGCAGCCAAGACGTTAGCGGGGCCGTCAATGAGCAGTTCTTC.

The chain recombines TRBV3-1 (or the pseudogene TRBV3-2) with TRBJ2-2; a possible D gene is TRBD2 (7 bases). The CDR3 extends over 16 amino acids. The germline V and J ends were trimmed by 1 base and 1 base, with 10 bases remaining between them. CDR1 and CDR2 (germline): LGHDT, YNNKEL (reference sequence). CDR3 in amino acids: CASSQGEGENTGELFF. In DNA form, the CDR3 reads TGTGCCAGCAGCCAAGGGGAGGGGGAGAACACCGGGGAGCTGTTTTTT.

J is TRBJ2-3 and V is TRBV5-1; TRBD1 aligns across 8 bases. The CDR3 has 15 amino acids. V was clipped by 0 bases and J by 6 bases; unmatched bases: 6. Germline lookup yields CDR1 SGHRS and CDR2 YFSETQ. Written as DNA, the CDR3 is TGCGCCAGCAGCTTGGATGGGACAGGAGCGGATACGCAGTATTTT. This codes for CASSLDGTGADTQYF.

This rearrangement joins TRBV7-9 to TRBJ2-7; D unresolved. The germline gives CDR1 SEHNR, CDR2 FQNEAQ (reference sequence). The CDR3 totals 13 residues. V was trimmed by 1 base and J by 2 bases, leaving 6 bases between them. The CDR3 spells CASSLDSAYEQYF. CDR3 nucleotide sequence: TGTGCCAGCAGCTTAGACAGTGCCTACGAGCAGTACTTC.

The V call is TRBV3-1 (or the pseudogene TRBV3-2), the J call TRBJ1-1; no clear D gene. Trimming pared 1 base from V and 8 bases from J, leaving 11 bases between. Germline CDR1 LGHDT, CDR2 YNNKEL (reference sequence). CDR3 size: 13 residues. The CDR3 spells CASSQAQMFEAFF. The CDR3 DNA follows: TGTGCCAGCAGCCAAGCACAGATGTTCGAAGCTTTCTTT.

The J gene is TRBJ1-1, the V gene TRBV6-5, with 9 bases that match TRBD1. With V trimmed by 5 bases and J by 3 bases, 7 bases remained unmatched. Germline CDR1 MNHEY, CDR2 SVGAGI. The length of the CDR3 is 15 residues. The CDR3 loop reads CASSIHDRGYTEAFF. CDR3 DNA: TGTGCCAGCAGTATTCACGACAGGGGGTACACTGAAGCTTTCTTT.

This clone was seen once. The genes are TRBV11-3 and TRBJ2-7; TRBD2 is a possible D gene (5 bases). V was trimmed by 7 bases and J by 1 base, leaving 14 bases between them. This CDR3 has 14 residues. Germline V gives CDR1 SGHNT, CDR2 YENEEA. CDR3 residues: CASTTARDSYEQYF. DNA for the CDR3: TGTGCCAGCACCACCGCGAGGGATTCCTACGAGCAGTACTTC.

The chain uses TRBV6-1 and TRBJ1-2; possibly TRBD1 for D (5 bases). CDR3 length equals 13 residues. Trimming pared 1 base from V and 6 bases from J, leaving 9 bases between. Germline CDR1 is MNHNS and CDR2 is SASEGT. The CDR3 loop reads CASSEGPGDGYTF. Here the CDR3 DNA reads TGTGCCAGCAGTGAAGGTCCGGGGGATGGCTACACCTTC.

The V call is TRBV7-2, the J call TRBJ2-7, with D perhaps matching TRBD1 (6 bases). The germline V gene encodes CDR1 SGHTA and CDR2 FQGNSA. This CDR3 has 15 amino acids. With 0 bases removed from V and 3 bases from J, the gap between germline ends came to 12 bases. The CDR3 protein is CASSLAPTGSYEQYF. Here the CDR3 DNA reads TGTGCCAGCAGCTTAGCTCCGACAGGTAGCTACGAGCAGTACTTC.

V usage is TRBV5-6 and J usage is TRBJ2-7, with 9 positions matching TRBD1. The junction had 5 bases not matched to a gene; V was cut back by 3 bases and J by 4 bases. This CDR3 region has 14 residues. Germline V lookup: CDR1 SGHDT, CDR2 YYEEEE. CDR3 amino acids: CASSWGTGSYEQYF. The CDR3 nucleotides read TGTGCCAGCAGCTGGGGGACAGGGAGTTACGAGCAGTACTTC.

This chain connects TRBV5-5 to TRBJ2-1, with 9 bases lining up with TRBD2. The CDR3 totals 16 residues. With 4 bases clipped from V and 5 bases from J, the junction kept 10 bases outside the gene matches. The V gene's germline CDR1 is SGHKS and CDR2 YYEKEE (reference sequence). In DNA form, the CDR3 reads TGTGCCAGCAGCCCTGGAGGCCGCGGGGGGGACAATGAGCAGTTCTTC. This encodes CASSPGGRGGDNEQFF.

The chain uses TRBV27 and TRBJ1-6; 7 positions agree with TRBD1. The germline V gene encodes CDR1 MNHEY and CDR2 SMNVEV (reference sequence). The CDR3 is 16 amino acids. Losses at the gene ends were 6 bases for V and 7 bases for J; bases not matched to a gene: 12. This CDR3 is CASRQGTVSENSPLHF. The CDR3 region has the DNA TGTGCCAGCAGACAGGGGACGGTTTCGGAGAATTCACCCCTCCACTTT.

This rearrangement joins TRBV5-1 to TRBJ1-1; possibly TRBD1 for D (6 bases). The ends were cut back, 0 bases at V and 1 base at J, with 10 bases in the middle. Germline V gene lookup returns CDR1 SGHRS and CDR2 YFSETQ. CDR3 length: 15 residues. CDR3 residues: CASSLEGGGNTEAFF. The CDR3 DNA reads TGCGCCAGCAGCTTGGAAGGGGGTGGGAACACTGAAGCTTTCTTT.

The chain couples TRBV5-1 to TRBJ2-3, with 9 bases matching TRBD1. J was trimmed by 6 bases and V by 0 bases; bases with no gene match: 8. The germline CDR1 and CDR2 sequences are SGHRS and YFSETQ. CDR3 length: 16 amino acids. DNA of the CDR3: TGCGCCAGCAGCTTGGACTACAGGGGGCAGGGGGATACGCAGTATTTT. The encoded protein is CASSLDYRGQGDTQYF. Based on the CDR3 plus reference TRBV5-1 and TRBJ2-3, the full variable domain is KAGVTQTPRYLIKTRGQQVTLSCSPISGHRSVSWYQQTPGQGLQFLFEYFSETQRNKGNFPGRFSGRQFSNSRSEMNVSTLELGDSALYLCASSLDYRGQGDTQYFGPGTRLTVL.

The rearrangement joins TRBV27 to TRBJ1-2; D perhaps matches TRBD1 (5 bases). The germline V gene encodes CDR1 MNHEY and CDR2 SMNVEV (reference sequence). This CDR3 contains 15 residues. Trimming shortened V by 5 bases and J by 8 bases, and 21 bases separated the two germline ends. CDR3 in DNA: TGTGCCAGCAGTCCCAATAGGGGCAGGGTGGAGGGCTACACCTTC. It is translated as CASSPNRGRVEGYTF.

The chain recombines TRBV18 with TRBJ2-7; D perhaps matches TRBD1 (5 bases). Deletions cut 0 bases from V and 4 bases from J, with 13 bases between. CDR1 and CDR2 (germline): KGHSH, LQKENI. This CDR3 comprises 15 residues. CDR3 sequence reads: CASSPPKGIKYEQYF. CDR3 coding DNA: TGTGCCAGCTCACCACCGAAGGGGATAAAGTACGAGCAGTACTTC.

Concerning this clone: An end of the junction does not agree with germline; a read error may underlie this. V is TRBV18 and J is TRBJ2-7; tentative D call: TRBD1 (6 bases). This CDR3 has 13 residues. The germline CDR1 and CDR2 sequences are KGHSH and LQKENI. The CDR3 bases are TGTGTCAGCTCACCAGGACAGAGCTACGAGCAGTACTTC. This sequence encodes CVSSPGQSYEQYF.

The chain links TRBV2 to TRBJ2-5, with 12 bases aligning to TRBD2. Germline CDR1 and CDR2: SNHLY and FYNNEI. The CDR3 has 15 residues. J was trimmed by 1 base and V by 8 bases; bases with no gene match: 5. For the CDR3, the DNA is TGTGCCAGCGAGTCGACTAGCGGGGGCCAAGAGACCCAGTACTTC. Amino acid sequence: CASESTSGGQETQYF.